The clone carrying this TCR beta chain showed up just once. Whereas donors were nominally healthy upon sampling, unrecorded immune exposures were probable. The data belong to a study of cytomegalovirus exposure and HLA in healthy donors. Both 60 Vbeta primers and 13 Jbeta primers went into the PCR. TCRdb keeps only in-frame clones here, not all; method: immunoSEQ multiplex PCR. Of roughly 180,000 clones listed, approximately 81% were seen once; the top ten hold around 2.4%. The source material was PBMCs. The TCR was taken from a female donor in good health and CMV-seronegative.

The CDR3, as DNA: TGTGCCAGCTCACGCGACTCTGGTCGAGACACCGGGGAGCTGTTTTTT. Translated, it gives CASSRDSGRDTGELFF. V usage is TRBV18 and J usage is TRBJ2-2; D remains ambiguous. There are 16 residues in the CDR3. Deletions cut 4 bases from V and 3 bases from J, with 15 bases between. Germline V gives CDR1 KGHSH, CDR2 LQKENI. Looking up the rest from reference TRBV18 and TRBJ2-2 gives the full variable domain: NAGVMQNPRHLVRRRGQEARLRCSPMKGHSHVYWYRQLPEEGLKFMVYLQKENIIDESGMPKERFSAEFPKEGPSILRIQQVVRGDSAAYFCASSRDSGRDTGELFFGEGSRLTVL.